These 21 T cell receptor beta chains came from one sample sequenced in a study of OX40 agonist ivuxolimab in advanced cancers. Library preparation used the immunoSEQ multiplex PCR assay. TCRdb retrieved this table from immuneACCESS and kept in-frame rearrangements only. Not all clones are present; in checked studies, unresolved V genes account for under half, and no reason is known for the remainder. The sample table records about 90,000 clones; roughly 93% of these occur just once. The top ten clones comprise around 0.34% of the sample. The sequencing used CD4+ or CD8+ T cells sorted from blood, collected in a trial of the OX40 agonist ivuxolimab. The receptor source for this set is an adult with an advanced solid tumor such as melanoma, head and neck, liver or kidney cancer.

The chain has TRBV4-3 and TRBJ2-1; TRBD2 is a possible D gene (6 bases). This CDR3 comprises 16 residues. CDR1 is LGHNA and CDR2 is YSLEER in the germline V gene. V lost 4 bases and J 0 bases, leaving 13 bases between the germline ends. CDR3 region: CASSPLAGSSYNEQFF. The DNA of the CDR3 is TGCGCCAGCAGCCCTCTGGCGGGAAGCTCCTACAATGAGCAGTTCTTC.

CDR3 in amino acids: CAISQDRLGGYTF. The CDR3 DNA is TGTGCCATCAGCCAGGACAGGTTGGGCGGCTACACCTTC. This chain uses TRBV10-3 with TRBJ1-2; TRBD1 matches 7 bases. The CDR3 spans 13 residues. V lost 6 bases and J lost 8; bases outside the gene matches: 9. CDR1 ENHRY and CDR2 SYGVKD come from the germline V gene.

V usage is TRBV28 and J usage is TRBJ1-3; D perhaps matches TRBD1 (6 bases). Germline values: CDR1 MDHEN, CDR2 SYDVKM. V was pared by 6 bases and J by 2 bases, with 11 bases between. The CDR3 sequence is 14 residues long. The CDR3 reads CASRKGGAGNTIYF. CDR3 bases: TGTGCCAGCAGGAAAGGGGGAGCTGGAAACACCATATATTTT.

The chain uses TRBV6-5 and TRBJ1-2, with D unresolved. Germline V gene sequence: CDR1 MNHEY, CDR2 SVGAGI. The CDR3 loop spans 15 amino acids. V lost 0 bases to trimming and J lost 2 bases, with 10 bases between them. Here the CDR3 reads CASSYSKERNYGYTF. CDR3 sequence (DNA): TGTGCCAGCAGTTACTCGAAGGAGCGAAACTATGGCTACACCTTC.

The chain joins TRBV9 to TRBJ2-2; D gene unclear. This CDR3 has 14 residues. Trimming left V 2 bases short and J 4 bases short, with 9 bases between. Per germline, CDR1 SGDLS and CDR2 YYNGEE. In DNA, the CDR3 is TGTGCCAGCAGCGTTCGTCAGGCCACCGGGGAGCTGTTTTTT. This sequence encodes CASSVRQATGELFF.

This chain connects TRBV7-8 to TRBJ2-1; no definite D call. The CDR3 spans 15 residues. Looked up from germline, CDR1 is SGHVS and CDR2 is FQNEAQ. V was cut by 5 bases and J by 4 bases, with 15 bases left in between. The CDR3: CASSPNTIIYNEQFF. CDR3 sequence (DNA): TGTGCCAGCAGCCCAAACACAATTATTTACAATGAGCAGTTCTTC.

The chain couples TRBV7-2 to TRBJ1-5; no firm D call. Per the germline V gene, CDR1 is SGHTA and CDR2 is FQGNSA. CDR3 length equals 13 residues. V lost 0 bases and J 7 bases, leaving 7 bases between the germline ends. The CDR3 sequence is CASSLATAQPQHF. Here the CDR3 DNA reads TGTGCCAGCAGCTTAGCAACAGCCCAGCCCCAGCATTTT.

The rearrangement uses TRBV25-1 and TRBJ2-2; TRBD1 aligns across 7 bases. Germline loops: CDR1 MGHDK, CDR2 SYGVNS. The CDR3 length is 12 residues. The junction had 1 base not matched to a gene; V was cut back by 6 bases and J by 6 bases. The CDR3 DNA sequence: TGTGCCAGCAGGACAGGGCCCGGGGAGCTGTTTTTT. It encodes CASRTGPGELFF.

The V call is TRBV25-1, the J call TRBJ2-3; TRBD2 matches 9 bases. The CDR3 loop spans 17 amino acids. CDR1 is MGHDK and CDR2 is SYGVNS in the germline V gene. With 2 bases clipped from V and 5 bases from J, the junction kept 11 bases outside the gene matches. The CDR3 DNA follows: TGTGCCAGCAGTGAAGGGGGGCAAGCGGGAGGTCGAGATACGCAGTATTTT. It codes for CASSEGGQAGGRDTQYF.

The chain links TRBV28 to TRBJ2-6, with 7 bases matching TRBD1. The germline gives CDR1 MDHEN, CDR2 SYDVKM. The V segment lost 3 bases and the J segment 2 bases; nucleotides outside the gene matches: 10. The CDR3 is 18 residues long. CDR3 bases: TGTGCCAGCAGTTTGTATGGCAGGGGGAGTGCTGGGGCCAACGTCCTGACTTTC. This gives the protein CASSLYGRGSAGANVLTF. The whole variable domain, filled in from reference TRBV28 and TRBJ2-6, reads DVKVTQSSRYLVKRTGEKVFLECVQDMDHENMFWYRQDPGLGLRLIYFSYDVKMKEKGDIPEGYSVSREKKERFSLILESASTNQTSMYLCASSLYGRGSAGANVLTFGAGSRLTVL.

The chain is built from TRBV7-3 and TRBJ2-7, with TRBD1 identical over 9 bases. J lost 4 bases, V lost 6 bases, and 4 bases had no gene match. This CDR3 has 13 amino acids. Per the germline V gene, CDR1 is SGHTA and CDR2 is FQGTGA. CDR3 sequence: CASRPDRGYEQYF. The CDR3 nucleotides read TGTGCCAGCAGACCGGACAGGGGTTACGAGCAGTACTTC.

The V call is TRBV19, the J call TRBJ2-5; D unclear. Germline loops: CDR1 LNHDA, CDR2 SQIVND (reference sequence). The V end was cut by 1 base, the J end by 2 bases, with 8 bases between. The CDR3 covers 14 residues. DNA for the CDR3: TGTGCCAGTAGTATAGCGGGTCCACAAGAGACCCAGTACTTC. This translates into CASSIAGPQETQYF. The full variable domain, rest sourced from reference TRBV19 and TRBJ2-5, is DGGITQSPKYLFRKEGQNVTLSCEQNLNHDAMYWYRQDPGQGLRLIYYSQIVNDFQKGDIAEGYSVSREKKESFPLTVTSAQKNPTAFYLCASSIAGPQETQYFGPGTRLLVL.

This chain uses TRBV5-6 with TRBJ2-5; 7 bases are a match to TRBD2. CDR1 is SGHDT, CDR2 YYEEEE, per germline. The CDR3 is made up of 15 amino acids. Trimming at V came to 4 bases and at J to 4 bases, leaving 10 bases not matched to a gene. CDR3 in amino acids: CASSRVAGVRETQYF. In DNA, the CDR3 is TGTGCCAGCAGCCGGGTGGCGGGAGTTCGAGAGACCCAGTACTTC.

The J gene is TRBJ2-7, the V gene TRBV2; a possible D gene is TRBD2 (6 bases). V dropped 3 bases and J dropped 2 bases, with 8 bases sitting between them. CDR3 length: 13 amino acids. The germline gives CDR1 SNHLY, CDR2 FYNNEI. CDR3 in amino acids: CASSETRPYEQYF. The CDR3 DNA sequence: TGTGCCAGCAGTGAGACTAGACCCTACGAGCAGTACTTC. Based on the CDR3 plus reference TRBV2 and TRBJ2-7, the full variable domain is EPEVTQTPSHQVTQMGQEVILRCVPISNHLYFYWYRQILGQKVEFLVSFYNNEISEKSEIFDDQFSVERPDGSNFTLKIRSTKLEDSAMYFCASSETRPYEQYFGPGTRLTVT.

The chain couples TRBV28 to TRBJ2-7, with D tentatively TRBD2 (5 bases). CDR1 and CDR2 from the germline V gene are MDHEN and SYDVKM. The CDR3 has 12 amino acids. With 7 bases removed from V and 9 bases from J, the gap between germline ends came to 16 bases. This CDR3 reads CASTSDWMMQYF. The CDR3, as DNA: TGTGCCAGCACCTCGGACTGGATGATGCAGTACTTC.

This chain uses TRBV5-6 with TRBJ1-6, with a weak D call TRBD1 (5 bases). Germline V gene data show CDR1 as SGHDT and CDR2 as YYEEEE. The CDR3 is 15 amino acids. V was shortened by 0 bases and J by 4 bases, with 8 bases between the two germline ends. The CDR3 nucleotides read TGTGCCAGCAGCTTGGGACAGAGATATAATTCACCCCTCCACTTT. Translated, it gives CASSLGQRYNSPLHF.

The chain has TRBV2 and TRBJ1-5, with 7 bases lining up with TRBD1. In germline, CDR1 is SNHLY, CDR2 FYNNEI. V dropped 5 bases and J dropped 7; count of bases not matched to a gene: 5. This CDR3 spans 13 amino acids. The CDR3, as DNA: TGTGCCAGCAGTCCGGGGACAGTCCAGCCCCAGCATTTT. Its translation is CASSPGTVQPQHF.

The chain joins TRBV7-9 to TRBJ2-3, with D uncertain. Per germline, CDR1 SEHNR and CDR2 FQNEAQ (reference sequence). The CDR3 spans 14 residues. Trimming left V 1 base short and J 2 bases short, with 7 bases between. CDR3 nucleotide sequence: TGTGCCAGCAGCTTAGACTCCCCCACAGATACGCAGTATTTT. It yields the protein CASSLDSPTDTQYF.

J is TRBJ2-5 and V is TRBV19; D ambiguous. CDR3 length equals 12 residues. Per germline, CDR1 LNHDA and CDR2 SQIVND (reference sequence). Between the trimmed V and J ends, which lost 4 bases and 4 bases, there was a span of 7 bases. The CDR3 coding sequence is TGTGCCAGTAGTAACAAGGGAGAGACCCAGTACTTC. This translates into CASSNKGETQYF.

J is TRBJ2-3 and V is TRBV4-3; the D gene is possibly TRBD2 (7 bases). V was shortened by 2 bases and J by 2 bases, with 14 bases between the two germline ends. The germline V gene has CDR1 LGHNA and CDR2 YSLEER. The CDR3 has 16 amino acids. The CDR3 loop is CASSQSGGSFTDTQYF. Here the CDR3 DNA reads TGCGCCAGCAGCCAATCGGGGGGCTCCTTCACAGATACGCAGTATTTT.

V usage is TRBV7-2 and J usage is TRBJ2-5; 15 bases match TRBD2. Looked up from germline, CDR1 is SGHTA and CDR2 is FQGNSA. Trimming at V came to 3 bases and at J to 4 bases, leaving 12 bases not matched to a gene. The CDR3 consists of 19 residues. CDR3 coding DNA: TGTGCCAGCAGCTTCTTTAGGACTAGCGGGAGGGGGGTATTAGAGACCCAGTACTTC. As protein: CASSFFRTSGRGVLETQYF.